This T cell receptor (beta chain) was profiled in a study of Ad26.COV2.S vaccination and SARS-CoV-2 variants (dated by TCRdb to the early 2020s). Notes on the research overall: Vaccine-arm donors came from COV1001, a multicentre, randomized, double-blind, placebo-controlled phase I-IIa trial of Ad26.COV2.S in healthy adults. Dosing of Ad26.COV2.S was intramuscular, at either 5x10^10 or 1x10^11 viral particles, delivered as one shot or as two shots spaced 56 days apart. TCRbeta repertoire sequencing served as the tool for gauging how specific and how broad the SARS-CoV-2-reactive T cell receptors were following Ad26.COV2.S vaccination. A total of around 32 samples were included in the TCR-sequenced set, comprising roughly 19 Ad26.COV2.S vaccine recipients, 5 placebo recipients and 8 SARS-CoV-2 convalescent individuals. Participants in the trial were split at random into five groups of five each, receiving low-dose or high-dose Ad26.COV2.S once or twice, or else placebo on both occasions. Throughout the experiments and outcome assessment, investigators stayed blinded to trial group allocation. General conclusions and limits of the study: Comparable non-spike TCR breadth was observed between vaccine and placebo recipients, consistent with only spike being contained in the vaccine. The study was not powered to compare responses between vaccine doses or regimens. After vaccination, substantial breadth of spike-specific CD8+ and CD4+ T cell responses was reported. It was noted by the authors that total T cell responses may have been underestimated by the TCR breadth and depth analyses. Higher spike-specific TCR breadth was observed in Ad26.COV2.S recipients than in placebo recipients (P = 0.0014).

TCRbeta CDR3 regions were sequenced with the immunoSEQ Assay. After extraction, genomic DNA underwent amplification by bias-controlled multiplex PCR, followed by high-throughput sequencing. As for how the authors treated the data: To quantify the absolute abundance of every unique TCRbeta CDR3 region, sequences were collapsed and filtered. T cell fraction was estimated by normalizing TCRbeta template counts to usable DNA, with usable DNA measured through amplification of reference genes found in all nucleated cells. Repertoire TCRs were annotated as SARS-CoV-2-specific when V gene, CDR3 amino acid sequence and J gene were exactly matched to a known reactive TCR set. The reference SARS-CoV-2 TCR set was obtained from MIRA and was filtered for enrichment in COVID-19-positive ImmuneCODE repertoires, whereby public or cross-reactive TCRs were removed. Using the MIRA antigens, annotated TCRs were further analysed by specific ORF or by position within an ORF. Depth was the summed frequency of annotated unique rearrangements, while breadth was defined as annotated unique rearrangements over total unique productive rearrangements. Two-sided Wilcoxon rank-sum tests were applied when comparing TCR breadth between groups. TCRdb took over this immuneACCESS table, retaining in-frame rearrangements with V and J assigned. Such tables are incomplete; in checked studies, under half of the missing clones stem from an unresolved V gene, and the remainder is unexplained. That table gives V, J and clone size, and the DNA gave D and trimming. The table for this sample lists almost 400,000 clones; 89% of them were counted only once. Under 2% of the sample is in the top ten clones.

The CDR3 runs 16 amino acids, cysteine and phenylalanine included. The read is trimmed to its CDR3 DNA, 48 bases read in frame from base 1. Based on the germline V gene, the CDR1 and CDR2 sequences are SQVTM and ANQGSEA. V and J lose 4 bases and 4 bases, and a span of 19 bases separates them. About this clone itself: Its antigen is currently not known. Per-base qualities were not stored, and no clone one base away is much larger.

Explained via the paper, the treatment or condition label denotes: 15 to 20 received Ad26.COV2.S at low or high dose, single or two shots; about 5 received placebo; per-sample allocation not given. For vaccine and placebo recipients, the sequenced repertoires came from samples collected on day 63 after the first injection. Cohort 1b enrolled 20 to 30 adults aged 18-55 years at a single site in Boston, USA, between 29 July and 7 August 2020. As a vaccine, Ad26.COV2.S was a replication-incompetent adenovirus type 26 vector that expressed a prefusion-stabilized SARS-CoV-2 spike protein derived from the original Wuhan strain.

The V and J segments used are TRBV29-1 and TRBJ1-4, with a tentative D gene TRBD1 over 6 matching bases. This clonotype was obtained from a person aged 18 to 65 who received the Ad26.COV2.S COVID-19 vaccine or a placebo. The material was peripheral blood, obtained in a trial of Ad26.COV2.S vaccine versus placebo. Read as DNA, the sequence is TGCAGCGTTGTGGGCCAGGGGATTGGCTTTAATGAAAAACTGTTTTTT. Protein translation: CSVVGQGIGFNEKLFF.